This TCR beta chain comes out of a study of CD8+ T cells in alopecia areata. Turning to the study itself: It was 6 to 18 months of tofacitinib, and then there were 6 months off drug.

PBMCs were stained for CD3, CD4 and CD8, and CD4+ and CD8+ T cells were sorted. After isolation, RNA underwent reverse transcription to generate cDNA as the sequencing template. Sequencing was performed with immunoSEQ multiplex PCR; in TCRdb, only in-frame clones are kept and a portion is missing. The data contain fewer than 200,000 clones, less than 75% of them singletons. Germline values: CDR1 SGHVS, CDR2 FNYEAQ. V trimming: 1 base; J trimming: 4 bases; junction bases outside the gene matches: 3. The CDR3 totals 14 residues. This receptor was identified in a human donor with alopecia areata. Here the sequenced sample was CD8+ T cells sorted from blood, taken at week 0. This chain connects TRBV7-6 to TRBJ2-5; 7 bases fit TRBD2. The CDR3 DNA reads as TGTGCCAGCAGCTTAGGTGGGGGGGGAGAGACCCAGTACTTC. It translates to CASSLGGGGETQYF.